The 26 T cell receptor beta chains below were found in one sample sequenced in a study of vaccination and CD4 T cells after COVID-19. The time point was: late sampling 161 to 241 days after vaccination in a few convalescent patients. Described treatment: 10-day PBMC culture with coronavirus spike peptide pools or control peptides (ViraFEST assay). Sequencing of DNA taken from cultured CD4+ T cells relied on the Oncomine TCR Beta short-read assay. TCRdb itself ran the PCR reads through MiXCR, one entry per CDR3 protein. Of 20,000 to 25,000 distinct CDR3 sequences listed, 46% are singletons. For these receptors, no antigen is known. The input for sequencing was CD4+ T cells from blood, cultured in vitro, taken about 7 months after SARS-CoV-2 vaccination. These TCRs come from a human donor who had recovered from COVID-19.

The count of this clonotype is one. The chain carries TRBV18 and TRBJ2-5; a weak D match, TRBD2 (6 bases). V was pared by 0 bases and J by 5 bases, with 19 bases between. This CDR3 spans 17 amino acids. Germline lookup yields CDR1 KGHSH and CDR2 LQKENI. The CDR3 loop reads CASSPPRRSGQEETQYF. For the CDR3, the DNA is TGTGCCAGCTCACCACCGCGGAGGAGCGGGCAGGAGGAGACCCAGTACTTC.

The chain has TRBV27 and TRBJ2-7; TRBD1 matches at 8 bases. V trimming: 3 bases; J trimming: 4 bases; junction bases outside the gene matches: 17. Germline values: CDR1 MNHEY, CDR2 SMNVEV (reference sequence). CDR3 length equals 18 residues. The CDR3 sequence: CASSLGERTGPEGYEQYF. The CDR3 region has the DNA TGTGCCAGCAGTTTGGGCGAGAGGACAGGGCCCGAGGGGTACGAGCAGTACTTC.

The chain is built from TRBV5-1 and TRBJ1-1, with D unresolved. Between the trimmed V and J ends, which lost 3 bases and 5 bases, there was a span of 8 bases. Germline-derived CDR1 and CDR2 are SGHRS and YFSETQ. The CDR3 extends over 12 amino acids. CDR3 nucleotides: TGCGCCAGCAGCTCCCGGGAGACTGAAGCTTTCTTT. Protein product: CASSSRETEAFF.

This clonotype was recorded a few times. In DNA form, the CDR3 reads TGTGCCAGCGTCCGGGACTCTCAAGAGACCCAGTACTTC. Its protein is CASVRDSQETQYF. V is TRBV7-9 and J is TRBJ2-5; D is possibly TRBD2 (6 bases). V was shortened by 8 bases and J by 2 bases, with 12 bases between the two germline ends. In germline, CDR1 is SEHNR, CDR2 FQNEAQ (reference sequence). CDR3 size: 13 residues.

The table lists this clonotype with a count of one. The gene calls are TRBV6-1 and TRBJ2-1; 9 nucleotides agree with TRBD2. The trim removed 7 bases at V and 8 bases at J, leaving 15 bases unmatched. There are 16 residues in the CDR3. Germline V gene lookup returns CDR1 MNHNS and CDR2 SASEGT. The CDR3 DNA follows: TGTGCCAGCACCGACCCCGGCGGGAGGGGCACCGATGAGCAGTTCTTC. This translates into CASTDPGGRGTDEQFF.

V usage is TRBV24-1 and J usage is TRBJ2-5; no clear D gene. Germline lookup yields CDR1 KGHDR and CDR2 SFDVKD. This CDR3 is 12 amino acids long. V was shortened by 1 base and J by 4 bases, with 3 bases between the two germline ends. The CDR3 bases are TGTGCCACCAGTGATTTAGGAGAGACCCAGTACTTC. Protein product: CATSDLGETQYF.

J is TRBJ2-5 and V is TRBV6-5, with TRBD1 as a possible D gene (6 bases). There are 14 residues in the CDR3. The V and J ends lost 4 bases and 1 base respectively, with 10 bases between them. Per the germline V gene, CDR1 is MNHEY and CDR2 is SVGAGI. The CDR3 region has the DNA TGTGCCAGCAGTTCCCAGGGGCTCCAAGAGACCCAGTACTTC. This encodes CASSSQGLQETQYF.

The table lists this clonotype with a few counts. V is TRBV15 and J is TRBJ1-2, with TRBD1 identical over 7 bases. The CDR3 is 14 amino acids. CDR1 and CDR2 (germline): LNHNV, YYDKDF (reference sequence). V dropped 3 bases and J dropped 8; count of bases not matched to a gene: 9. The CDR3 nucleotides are TGTGCCACCAGCAGCGTGACAGGGCTAGGGGGCTACACCTTC. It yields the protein CATSSVTGLGGYTF.

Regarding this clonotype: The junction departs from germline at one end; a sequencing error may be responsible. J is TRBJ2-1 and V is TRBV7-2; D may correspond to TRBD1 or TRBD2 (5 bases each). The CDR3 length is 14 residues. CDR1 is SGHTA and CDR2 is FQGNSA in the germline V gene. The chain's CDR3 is CASSSVLLGVAGTF. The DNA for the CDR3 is TGTGCCAGCAGCTCGGTTCTTCTGGGGGTAGCAGGGACCTTC.

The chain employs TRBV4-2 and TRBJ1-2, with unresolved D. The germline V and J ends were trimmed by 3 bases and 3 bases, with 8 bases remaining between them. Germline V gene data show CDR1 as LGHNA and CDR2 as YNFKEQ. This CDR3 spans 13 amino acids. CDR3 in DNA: TGTGCCAGCAGCCACTCGGAATACTATGGCTACACCTTC. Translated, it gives CASSHSEYYGYTF.

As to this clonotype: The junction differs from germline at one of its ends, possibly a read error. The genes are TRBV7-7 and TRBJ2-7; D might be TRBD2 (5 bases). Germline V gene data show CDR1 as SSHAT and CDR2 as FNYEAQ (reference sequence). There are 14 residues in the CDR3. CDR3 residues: CASSFQDLPGEQYF. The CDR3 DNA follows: TGTGCTAGCAGCTTCCAGGACCTCCCGGGGGAGCAGTACTTC.

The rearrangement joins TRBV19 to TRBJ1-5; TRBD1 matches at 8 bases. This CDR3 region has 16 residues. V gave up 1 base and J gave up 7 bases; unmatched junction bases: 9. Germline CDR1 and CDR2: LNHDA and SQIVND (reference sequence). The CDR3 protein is CASSIVGTGGMQPQHF. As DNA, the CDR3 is TGTGCCAGTAGTATAGTTGGGACAGGAGGCATGCAGCCCCAGCATTTT.

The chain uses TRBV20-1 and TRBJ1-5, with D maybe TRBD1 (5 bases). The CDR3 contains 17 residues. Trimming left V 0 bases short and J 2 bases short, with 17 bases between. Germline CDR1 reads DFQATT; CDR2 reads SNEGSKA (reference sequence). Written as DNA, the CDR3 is TGCAGTGCTAGAGATGGGGACCTGGATTCGGGCAATCAGCCCCAGCATTTT. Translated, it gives CSARDGDLDSGNQPQHF.

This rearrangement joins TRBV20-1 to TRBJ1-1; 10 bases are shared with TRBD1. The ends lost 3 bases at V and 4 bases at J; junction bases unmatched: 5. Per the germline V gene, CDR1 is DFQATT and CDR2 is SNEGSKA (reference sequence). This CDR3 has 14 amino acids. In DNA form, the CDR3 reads TGCAGTGCTAGGAGGACAGGGGGTTCCACTGAAGCTTTCTTT. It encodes CSARRTGGSTEAFF.

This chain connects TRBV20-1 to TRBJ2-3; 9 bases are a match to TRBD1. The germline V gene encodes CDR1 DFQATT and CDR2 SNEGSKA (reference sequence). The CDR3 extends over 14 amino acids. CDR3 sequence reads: CSWEQGASTDTQYF. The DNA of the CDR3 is TGCAGCTGGGAACAGGGGGCCTCCACAGATACGCAGTATTTT.

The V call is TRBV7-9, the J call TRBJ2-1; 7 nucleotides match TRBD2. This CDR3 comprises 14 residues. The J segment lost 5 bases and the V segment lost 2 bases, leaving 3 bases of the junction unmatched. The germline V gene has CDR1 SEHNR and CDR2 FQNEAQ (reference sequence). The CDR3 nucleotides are TGTGCCAGCAGCTTAAGCGGGATTGACAATGAGCAGTTCTTC. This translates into CASSLSGIDNEQFF.

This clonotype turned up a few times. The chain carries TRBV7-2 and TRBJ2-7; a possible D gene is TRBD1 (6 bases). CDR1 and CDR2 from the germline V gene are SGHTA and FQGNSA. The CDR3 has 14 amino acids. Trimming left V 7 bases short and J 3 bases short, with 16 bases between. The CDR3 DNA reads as TGTGCCAGCAATCCATTGACAGGTTTCTACGAGCAGTACTTC. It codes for CASNPLTGFYEQYF.

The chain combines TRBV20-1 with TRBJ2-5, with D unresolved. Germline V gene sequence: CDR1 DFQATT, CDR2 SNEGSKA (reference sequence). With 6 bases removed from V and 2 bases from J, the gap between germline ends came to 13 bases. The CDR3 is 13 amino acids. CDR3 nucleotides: TGCAGTGCAATGGGGTGGGAACAAGAGACCCAGTACTTC. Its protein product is CSAMGWEQETQYF.

The CDR3 DNA is TGCAGCGTCCTAATCGGGGGAGGAGAGACCCAGTACTTC. Translated, it gives CSVLIGGGETQYF. This chain links TRBV29-1 with TRBJ2-5; tentative D call: TRBD2 (6 bases). The CDR3 covers 13 residues. Trimming left V 6 bases short and J 4 bases short, with 15 bases between. Germline V CDR1 and CDR2: SQVTM, ANQGSEA.

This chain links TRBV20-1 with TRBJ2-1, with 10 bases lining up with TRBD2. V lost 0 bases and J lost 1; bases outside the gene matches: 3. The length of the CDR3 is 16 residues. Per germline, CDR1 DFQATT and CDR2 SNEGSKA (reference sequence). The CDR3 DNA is TGCAGTGCTAGAGATCTAGCGGGGGTTTCCTACAATGAGCAGTTCTTC. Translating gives CSARDLAGVSYNEQFF.

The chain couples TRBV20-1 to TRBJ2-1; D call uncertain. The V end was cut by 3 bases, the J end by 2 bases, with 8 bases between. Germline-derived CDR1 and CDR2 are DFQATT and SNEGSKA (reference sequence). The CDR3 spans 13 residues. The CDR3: CSASRSAYNEQFF. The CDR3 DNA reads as TGCAGTGCTAGTAGGTCAGCCTACAATGAGCAGTTCTTC.

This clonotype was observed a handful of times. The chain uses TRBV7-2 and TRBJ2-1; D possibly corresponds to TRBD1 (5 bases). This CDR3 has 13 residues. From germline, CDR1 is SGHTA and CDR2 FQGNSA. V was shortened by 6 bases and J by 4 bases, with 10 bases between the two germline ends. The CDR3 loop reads CASRTDTYNEQFF. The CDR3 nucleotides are TGTGCCAGCAGAACGGACACTTACAATGAGCAGTTCTTC.

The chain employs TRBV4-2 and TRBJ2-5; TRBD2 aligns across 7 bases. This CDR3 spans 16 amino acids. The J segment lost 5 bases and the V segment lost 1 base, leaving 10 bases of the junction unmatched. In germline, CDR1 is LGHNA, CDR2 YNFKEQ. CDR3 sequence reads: CASSQGASGGTETQYF. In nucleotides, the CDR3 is TGTGCCAGCAGCCAAGGTGCTAGCGGTGGCACGGAGACCCAGTACTTC.

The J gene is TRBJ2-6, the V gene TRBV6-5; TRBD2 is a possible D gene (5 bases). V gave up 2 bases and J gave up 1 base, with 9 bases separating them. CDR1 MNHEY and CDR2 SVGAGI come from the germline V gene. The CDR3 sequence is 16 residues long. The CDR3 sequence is CASSYSWESGANVLTF. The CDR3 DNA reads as TGTGCCAGCAGTTACAGTTGGGAGTCTGGGGCCAACGTCCTGACTTTC.

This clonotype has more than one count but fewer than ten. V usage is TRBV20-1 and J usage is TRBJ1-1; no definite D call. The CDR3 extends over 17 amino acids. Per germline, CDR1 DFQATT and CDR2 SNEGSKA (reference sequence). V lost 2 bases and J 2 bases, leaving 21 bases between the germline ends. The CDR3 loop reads CSARRAVPWEPNTEAFF. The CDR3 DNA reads TGCAGTGCTAGAAGAGCTGTCCCCTGGGAGCCCAACACTGAAGCTTTCTTT.

CDR3 sequence (DNA): TGTGCCAGCAGGACGGGGGGCACAGATACGCAGTATTTT. The encoded protein is CASRTGGTDTQYF. The chain links TRBV6-1 to TRBJ2-3; D may be TRBD2 (6 bases). CDR1 is MNHNS, CDR2 SASEGT, per germline. Trimming cost V 6 bases and J 1 base, with 8 bases left between them. This CDR3 has 13 amino acids.